The clone carrying this T cell receptor (beta chain) was counted between two and nine times. Blood CD4+ CD25-high CD127-low regulatory T cells supplied the genomic DNA template. This entry belongs to a study of regulatory and conventional T cells in RAG deficiency. From germline, CDR1 is MGHRA and CDR2 YSYEKL. The CDR3 runs to 18 residues. Trimming removed 0 bases from V and 3 bases from J, with 15 bases in between. The repertoire was sequenced with immunoSEQ multiplex PCR; TCRdb's copy has only in-frame clones and lacks some. The data hold 7,500 to 10,000 clones, with 90% to 95% observed a single time. This sample also belongs to another study, concerning regulatory T cells. That work adds: Primers: 52 TRBV forward and 13 TRBJ reverse.

This chain joins TRBV4-1 and TRBJ1-6; D gene ambiguous. Material for sequencing was CD127- CD25+ CD4+ Tregs sorted from blood. This sequence was found in a human donor in good health. The CDR3 sequence is CASSQDPRSLLYNSPLHF. CDR3 DNA sequence: TGCGCCAGCAGCCAAGATCCGAGGTCCCTTCTCTATAATTCACCCCTCCACTTT.